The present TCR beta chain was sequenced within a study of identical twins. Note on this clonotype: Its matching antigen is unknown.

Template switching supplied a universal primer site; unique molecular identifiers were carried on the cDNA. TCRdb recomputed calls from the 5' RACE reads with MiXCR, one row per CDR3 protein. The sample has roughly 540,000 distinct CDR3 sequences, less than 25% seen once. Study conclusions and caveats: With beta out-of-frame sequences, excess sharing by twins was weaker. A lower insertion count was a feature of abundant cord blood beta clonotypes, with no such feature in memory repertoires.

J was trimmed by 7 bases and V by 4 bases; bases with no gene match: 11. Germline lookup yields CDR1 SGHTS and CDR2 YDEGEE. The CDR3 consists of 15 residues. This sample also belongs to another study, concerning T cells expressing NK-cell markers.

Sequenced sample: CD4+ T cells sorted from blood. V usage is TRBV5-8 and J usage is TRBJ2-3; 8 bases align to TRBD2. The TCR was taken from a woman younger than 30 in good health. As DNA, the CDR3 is TGTGCCAGCAGCCTCTACTCGGGGGGGCCGAATACGCAGTATTTT. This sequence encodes CASSLYSGGPNTQYF.